Listed below are T cell receptor beta chains from one sample, sequenced in a study of CD8 T cells in cerebrospinal fluid in Alzheimer's disease. TCRdb reprocessed the 10x single-cell sequencing reads and reports one entry per CDR3 protein, with no DNA. The repertoire table contains 950 to 1,200 distinct CDR3 sequences. The sequenced material came from cerebrospinal fluid. These receptors all stem from a human donor in good health. Each CDR3 is given with its conserved first and last residue. Each record gives: V gene, clone size, J gene, CDR3 protein. Clone size, where shown, is once, few, many, or a class for clones that have expanded.

TRBV6-1	medium-sized	TRBJ2-1	CASTLDRADNEQFF
TRBV5-4	medium-sized	TRBJ1-4	CASSTRDRGLQNEKLFF
TRBV4-1	large	TRBJ2-5	CASSQVGEETQYF
TRBV12-3/TRBV12-4	large	TRBJ2-1	CASSPGYFSSYNEQFF
TRBV7-2	medium-sized	TRBJ2-3	CASSPQTGTVTDTQYF
TRBV20-1	medium-sized	TRBJ1-1	CSASGYGTTFKDTEAFF
TRBV6-4	medium-sized	TRBJ2-1	CASNPDPGTSGGSGQFF
TRBV20-1	medium-sized	TRBJ2-3	CSANPLAEGGTDTQYF
TRBV5-1	medium-sized	TRBJ2-5	CASGRGVQETQYF
TRBV2	-	TRBJ2-7	CASTGGQNYEQYF
TRBV6-5	medium-sized	TRBJ1-6	CASSQRSSYNSPLHF